The subject of this entry is one T cell receptor beta chain. Its antigen is as yet unknown. TCRdb reprocessed the 5' RACE reads with MiXCR, giving one entry per CDR3 protein. The table records 450,000 to 600,000 distinct CDR3 sequences, less than 15% of them present only once. This sample is part of a study of T cells after yellow fever vaccination. Overall study results and limits: Although most clonotypes did not, a small share appeared in both CD4 and CD8 compartments.

This CDR3 comprises 14 residues. This rearrangement joins TRBV21-1 to TRBJ2-7; no check of the table's D call, TRBD1, against the DNA was made. TRBV21-1 is flagged as a pseudogene. The TCR comes from a man younger than 45 who received the YFV17D yellow fever vaccine. The input for sequencing was PBMCs, taken on the day of the yellow fever booster vaccination. CDR3 nucleotide sequence: TGTGCCAGCAATCCGACAGGGAGCTCCTACGAGCAGTACTTC. Translation: CASNPTGSSYEQYF.